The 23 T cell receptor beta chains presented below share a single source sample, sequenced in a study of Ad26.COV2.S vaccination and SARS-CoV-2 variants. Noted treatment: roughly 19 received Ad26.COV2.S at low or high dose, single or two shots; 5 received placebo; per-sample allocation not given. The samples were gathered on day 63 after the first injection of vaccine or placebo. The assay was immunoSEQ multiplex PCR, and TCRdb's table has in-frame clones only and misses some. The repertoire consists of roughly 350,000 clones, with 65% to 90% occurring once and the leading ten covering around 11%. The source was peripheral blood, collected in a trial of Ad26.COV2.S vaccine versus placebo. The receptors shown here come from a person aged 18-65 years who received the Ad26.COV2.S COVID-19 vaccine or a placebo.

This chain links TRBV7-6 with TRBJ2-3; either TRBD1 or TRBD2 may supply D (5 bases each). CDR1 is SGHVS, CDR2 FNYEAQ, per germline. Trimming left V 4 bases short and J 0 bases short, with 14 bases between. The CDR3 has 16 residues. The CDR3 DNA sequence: TGTGCCAGCAGCTCCCGGGGAGCAGGGAGCACAGATACGCAGTATTTT. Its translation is CASSSRGAGSTDTQYF. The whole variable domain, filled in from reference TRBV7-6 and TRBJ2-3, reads GAGVSQSPRYKVTKRGQDVALRCDPISGHVSLYWYRQALGQGPEFLTYFNYEAQQDKSGLPNDRFSAERPEGSISTLTIQRTEQRDSAMYRCASSSRGAGSTDTQYFGPGTRLTVL.

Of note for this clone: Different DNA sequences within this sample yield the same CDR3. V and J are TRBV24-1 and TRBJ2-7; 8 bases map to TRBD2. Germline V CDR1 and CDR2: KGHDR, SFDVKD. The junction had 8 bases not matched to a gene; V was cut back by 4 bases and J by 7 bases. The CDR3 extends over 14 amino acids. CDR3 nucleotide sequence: TGTGCCACCAGTGACCCGGGAGGGGCGGGTGAGCAGTACTTC. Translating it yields CATSDPGGAGEQYF.

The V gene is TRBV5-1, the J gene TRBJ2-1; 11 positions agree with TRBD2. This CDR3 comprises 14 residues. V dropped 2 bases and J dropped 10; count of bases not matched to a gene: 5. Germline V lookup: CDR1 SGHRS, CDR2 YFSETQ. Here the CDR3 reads CASSLSGTSGEQFF. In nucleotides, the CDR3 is TGCGCCAGCAGCTTATCCGGGACTAGCGGCGAGCAGTTCTTC.

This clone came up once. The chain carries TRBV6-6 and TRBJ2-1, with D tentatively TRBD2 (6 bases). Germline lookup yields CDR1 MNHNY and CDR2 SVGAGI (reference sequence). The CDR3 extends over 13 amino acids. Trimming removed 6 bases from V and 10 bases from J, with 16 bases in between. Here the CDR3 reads CASSLREYEEQFF. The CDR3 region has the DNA TGTGCCAGCAGCCTCCGGGAGTATGAGGAGCAGTTCTTC.

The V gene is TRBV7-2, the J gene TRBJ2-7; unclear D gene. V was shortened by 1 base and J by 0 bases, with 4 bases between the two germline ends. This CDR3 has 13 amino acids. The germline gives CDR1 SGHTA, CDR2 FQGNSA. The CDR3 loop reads CASSLEHSYEQYF. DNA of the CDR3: TGTGCCAGCAGCTTAGAGCACTCCTACGAGCAGTACTTC.

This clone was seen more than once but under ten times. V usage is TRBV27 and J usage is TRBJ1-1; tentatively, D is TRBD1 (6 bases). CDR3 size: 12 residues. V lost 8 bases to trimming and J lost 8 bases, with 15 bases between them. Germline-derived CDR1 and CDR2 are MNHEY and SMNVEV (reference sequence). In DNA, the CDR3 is TGTGCCAGCTATAAAACCGGGACAGAAGCTTTCTTT. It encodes CASYKTGTEAFF.

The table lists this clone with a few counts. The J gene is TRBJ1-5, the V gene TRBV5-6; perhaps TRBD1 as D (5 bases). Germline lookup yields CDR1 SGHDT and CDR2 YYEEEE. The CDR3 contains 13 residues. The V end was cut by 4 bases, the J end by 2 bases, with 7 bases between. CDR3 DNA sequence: TGTGCCAGCAGCCAAGGGGGCAATCAGCCCCAGCATTTT. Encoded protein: CASSQGGNQPQHF.

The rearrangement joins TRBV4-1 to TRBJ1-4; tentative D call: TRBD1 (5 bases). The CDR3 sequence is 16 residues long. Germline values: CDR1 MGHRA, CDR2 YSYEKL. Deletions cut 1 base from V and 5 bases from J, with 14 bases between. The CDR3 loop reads CASSQVGAFGNEKLFF. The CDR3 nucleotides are TGCGCCAGCAGCCAAGTCGGGGCGTTTGGGAATGAAAAACTGTTTTTT.

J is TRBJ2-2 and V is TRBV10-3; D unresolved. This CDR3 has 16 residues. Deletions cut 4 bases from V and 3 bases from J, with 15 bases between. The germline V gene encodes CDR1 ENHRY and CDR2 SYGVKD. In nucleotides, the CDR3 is TGTGCCATCAGTGCGTTCCCGGACGGAGACACCGGGGAGCTGTTTTTT. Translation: CAISAFPDGDTGELFF.

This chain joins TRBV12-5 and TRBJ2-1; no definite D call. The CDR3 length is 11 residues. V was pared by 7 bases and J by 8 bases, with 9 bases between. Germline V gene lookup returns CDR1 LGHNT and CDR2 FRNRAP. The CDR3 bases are TGTGCTAGTGCCCTTCACGATGAGCAGTTCTTC. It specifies CASALHDEQFF.

CDR3 in amino acids: CASSIFPRTGIANQPQHF. The DNA of the CDR3 is TGTGCCAGTAGTATATTCCCTAGGACAGGTATAGCCAATCAGCCCCAGCATTTT. V and J are TRBV19 and TRBJ1-5; 7 bases align to TRBD1. CDR1 LNHDA and CDR2 SQIVND come from the germline V gene (reference sequence). The CDR3 covers 18 residues. V was pared by 2 bases and J by 3 bases, with 13 bases of the junction left unmatched.

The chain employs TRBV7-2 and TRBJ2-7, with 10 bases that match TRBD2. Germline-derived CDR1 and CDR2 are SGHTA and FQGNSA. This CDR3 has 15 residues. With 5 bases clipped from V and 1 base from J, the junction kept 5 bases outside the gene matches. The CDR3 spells CASSISGGLSYEQYF. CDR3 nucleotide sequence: TGTGCCAGCAGCATTAGCGGGGGGCTGTCCTACGAGCAGTACTTC.

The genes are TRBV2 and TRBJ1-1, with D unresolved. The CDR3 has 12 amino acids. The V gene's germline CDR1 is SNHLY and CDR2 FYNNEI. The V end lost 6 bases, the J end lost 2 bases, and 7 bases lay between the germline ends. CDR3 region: CASRALNTEAFF. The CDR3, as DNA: TGTGCCAGCAGGGCGCTTAACACTGAAGCTTTCTTT.

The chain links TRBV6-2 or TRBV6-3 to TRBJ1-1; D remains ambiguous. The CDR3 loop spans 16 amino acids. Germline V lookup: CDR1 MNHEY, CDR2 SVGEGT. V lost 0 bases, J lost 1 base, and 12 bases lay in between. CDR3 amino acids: CASSYSVEGRNTEAFF. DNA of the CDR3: TGTGCCAGCAGTTACTCGGTAGAAGGGAGGAACACTGAAGCTTTCTTT.

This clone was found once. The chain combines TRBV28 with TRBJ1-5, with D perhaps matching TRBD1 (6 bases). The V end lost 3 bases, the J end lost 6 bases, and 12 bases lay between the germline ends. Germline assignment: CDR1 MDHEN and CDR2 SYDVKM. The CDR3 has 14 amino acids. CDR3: CASSFWGQGQPQHF. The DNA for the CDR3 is TGTGCCAGCAGTTTTTGGGGGCAGGGTCAGCCCCAGCATTTT. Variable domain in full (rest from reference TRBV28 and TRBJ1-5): DVKVTQSSRYLVKRTGEKVFLECVQDMDHENMFWYRQDPGLGLRLIYFSYDVKMKEKGDIPEGYSVSREKKERFSLILESASTNQTSMYLCASSFWGQGQPQHFGDGTRLSIL.

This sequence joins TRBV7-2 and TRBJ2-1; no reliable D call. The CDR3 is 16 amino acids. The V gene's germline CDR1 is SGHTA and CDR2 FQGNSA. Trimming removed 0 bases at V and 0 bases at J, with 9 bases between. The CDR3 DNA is TGTGCCAGCAGCTTAGCTGTGCTAAGCTCCTACAATGAGCAGTTCTTC. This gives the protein CASSLAVLSSYNEQFF.

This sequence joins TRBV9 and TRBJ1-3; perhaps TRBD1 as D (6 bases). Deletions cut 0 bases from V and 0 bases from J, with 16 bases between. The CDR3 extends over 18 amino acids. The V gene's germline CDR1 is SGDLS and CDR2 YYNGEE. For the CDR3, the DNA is TGTGCCAGCAGCGTAGAGTATTCAGGGGTGAGCTCTGGAAACACCATATATTTT. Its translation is CASSVEYSGVSSGNTIYF. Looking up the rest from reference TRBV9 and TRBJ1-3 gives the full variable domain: DSGVTQTPKHLITATGQRVTLRCSPRSGDLSVYWYQQSLDQGLQFLIQYYNGEERAKGNILERFSAQQFPDLHSELNLSSLELGDSALYFCASSVEYSGVSSGNTIYFGEGSWLTVV.

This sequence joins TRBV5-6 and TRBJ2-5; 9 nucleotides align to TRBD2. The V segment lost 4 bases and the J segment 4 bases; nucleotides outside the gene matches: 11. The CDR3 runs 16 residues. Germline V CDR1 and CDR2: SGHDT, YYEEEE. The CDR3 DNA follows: TGTGCCAGCAGCGGGGGAGGGACTAGCCCCTTAGAGACCCAGTACTTC. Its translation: CASSGGGTSPLETQYF.

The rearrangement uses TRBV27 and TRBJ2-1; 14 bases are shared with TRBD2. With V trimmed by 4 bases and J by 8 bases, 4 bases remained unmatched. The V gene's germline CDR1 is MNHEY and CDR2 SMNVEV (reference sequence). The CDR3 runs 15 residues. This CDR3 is CASSSGLAGVDEQFF. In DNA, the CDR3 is TGTGCCAGCAGTTCGGGACTAGCGGGAGTCGATGAGCAGTTCTTC.

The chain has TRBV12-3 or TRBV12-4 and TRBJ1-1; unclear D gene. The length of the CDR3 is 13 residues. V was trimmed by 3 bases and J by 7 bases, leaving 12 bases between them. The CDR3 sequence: CASSFGSGLEAFF. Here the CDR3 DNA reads TGTGCCAGCAGTTTTGGATCCGGGCTTGAAGCTTTCTTT.

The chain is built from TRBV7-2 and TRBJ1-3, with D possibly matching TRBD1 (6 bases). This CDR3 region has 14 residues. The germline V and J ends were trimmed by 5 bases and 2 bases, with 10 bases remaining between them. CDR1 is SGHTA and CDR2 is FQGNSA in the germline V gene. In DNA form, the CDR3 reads TGTGCCAGCAGCGTCAGGGGTGCTGGAAACACCATATATTTT. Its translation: CASSVRGAGNTIYF.

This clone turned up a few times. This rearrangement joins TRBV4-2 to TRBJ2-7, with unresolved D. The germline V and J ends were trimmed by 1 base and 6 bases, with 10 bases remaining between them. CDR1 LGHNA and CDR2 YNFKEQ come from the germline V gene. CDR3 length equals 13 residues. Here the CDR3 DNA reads TGTGCCAGCAGCCAAGTAGACGGGTTCGAGCAGTACTTC. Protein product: CASSQVDGFEQYF.

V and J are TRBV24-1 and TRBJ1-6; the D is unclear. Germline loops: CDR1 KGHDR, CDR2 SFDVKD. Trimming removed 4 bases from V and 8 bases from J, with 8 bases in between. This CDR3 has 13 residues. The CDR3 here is CATSETDYSPLHF. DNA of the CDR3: TGTGCCACCAGTGAAACCGATTATTCACCCCTCCACTTT.